This TCR beta chain was retrieved from a study of T cells in Graves' hyperthyroidism and ophthalmopathy. Overall study: The initial diagnosis was the point when peripheral blood was collected, ahead of any treatment.

With 0 bases removed from V and 5 bases from J, the gap between germline ends came to 11 bases. Germline V gene sequence: CDR1 SGDLS, CDR2 YYNGEE. The CDR3 spans 15 residues. In this sample, this clonotype turned up a few times. RNA transcripts were the template for amplifying TCR beta CDR3 regions. HTBI primers were used for first-round RT-PCR of the TCR CDR3. TCRdb fed the multiplex PCR reads into MiXCR, producing one record per CDR3 protein. The data contain a few hundred thousand distinct CDR3 sequences, approximately 15% of them singletons. PBMCs were collected from a 10 ml volume of fresh peripheral blood.

The sequence derives from a woman aged 18-35 years with Graves' hyperthyroidism. V gene TRBV9 combines with J gene TRBJ2-2; D might be TRBD2 (5 bases). Material for sequencing was blood. Here the CDR3 DNA reads TGTGCCAGCAGCGTAGAGGTAGGAGGAACCGGGGAGCTGTTTTTT. This sequence encodes CASSVEVGGTGELFF. Full variable domain (outside the CDR3, taken from reference TRBV9 and TRBJ2-2): DSGVTQTPKHLITATGQRVTLRCSPRSGDLSVYWYQQSLDQGLQFLIQYYNGEERAKGNILERFSAQQFPDLHSELNLSSLELGDSALYFCASSVEVGGTGELFFGEGSRLTVL.